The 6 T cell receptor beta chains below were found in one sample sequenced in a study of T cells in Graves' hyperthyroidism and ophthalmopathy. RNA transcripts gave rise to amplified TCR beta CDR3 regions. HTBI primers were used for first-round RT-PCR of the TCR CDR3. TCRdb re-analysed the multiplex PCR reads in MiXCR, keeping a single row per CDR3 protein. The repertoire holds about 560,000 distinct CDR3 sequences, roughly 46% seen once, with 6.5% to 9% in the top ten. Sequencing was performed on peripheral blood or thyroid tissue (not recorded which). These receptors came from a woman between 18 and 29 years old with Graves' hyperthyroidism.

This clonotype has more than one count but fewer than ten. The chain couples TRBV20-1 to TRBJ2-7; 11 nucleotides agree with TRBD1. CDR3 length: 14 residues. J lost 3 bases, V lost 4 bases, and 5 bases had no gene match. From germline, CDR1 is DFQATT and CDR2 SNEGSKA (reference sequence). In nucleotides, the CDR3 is TGCAGTGCTACCTTTGGGACAGGGGGCTACGAGCAGTACTTC. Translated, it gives CSATFGTGGYEQYF.

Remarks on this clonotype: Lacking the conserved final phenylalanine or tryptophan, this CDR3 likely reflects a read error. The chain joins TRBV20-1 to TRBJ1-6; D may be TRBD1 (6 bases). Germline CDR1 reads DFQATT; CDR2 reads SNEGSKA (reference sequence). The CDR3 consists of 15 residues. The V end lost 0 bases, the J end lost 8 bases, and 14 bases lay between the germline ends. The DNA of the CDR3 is TGCAGTGCTAGAGATCGGGGGGGGCAGGATTCACCCCTCCACCTT. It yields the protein CSARDRGGQDSPLHL.

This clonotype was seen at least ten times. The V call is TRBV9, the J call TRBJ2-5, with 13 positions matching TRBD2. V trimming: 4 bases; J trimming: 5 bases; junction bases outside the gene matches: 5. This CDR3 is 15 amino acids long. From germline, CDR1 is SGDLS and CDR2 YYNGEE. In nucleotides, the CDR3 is TGTGCCAGCAGCACAGGACTAGCGGGAGTCGAGACCCAGTACTTC. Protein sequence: CASSTGLAGVETQYF.

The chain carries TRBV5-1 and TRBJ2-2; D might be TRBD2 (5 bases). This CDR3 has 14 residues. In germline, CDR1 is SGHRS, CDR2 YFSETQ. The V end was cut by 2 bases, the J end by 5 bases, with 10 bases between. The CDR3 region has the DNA TGCGCCAGCAGCTTTGAGGGTGGTACCGGGGAGCTGTTTTTT. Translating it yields CASSFEGGTGELFF.

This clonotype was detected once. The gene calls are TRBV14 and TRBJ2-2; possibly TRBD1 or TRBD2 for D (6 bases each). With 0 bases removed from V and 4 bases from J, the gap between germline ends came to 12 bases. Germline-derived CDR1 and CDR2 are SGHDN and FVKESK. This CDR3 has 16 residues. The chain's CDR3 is CASSQDRGDTTGELFF. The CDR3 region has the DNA TGTGCCAGCAGCCAAGATAGGGGGGACACCACCGGGGAGCTGTTTTTT.

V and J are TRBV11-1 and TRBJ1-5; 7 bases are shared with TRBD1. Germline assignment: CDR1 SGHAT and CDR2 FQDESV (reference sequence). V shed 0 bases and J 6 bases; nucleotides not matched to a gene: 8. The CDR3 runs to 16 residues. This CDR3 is CASSLARGGMAQPQHF. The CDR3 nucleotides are TGTGCCAGCAGCTTAGCACGAGGGGGCATGGCTCAGCCCCAGCATTTT.